These T cell receptor beta chains were read from a single sample in a study of blood T cell repertoires in COVID-19. Measured with immunoSEQ multiplex PCR; TCRdb has only the in-frame clones, and not every one. The repertoire consists of 330,000 or so clones, with around 90% occurring once and the leading ten covering under 20%. Material for sequencing was PBMCs or T cells enriched from blood (not recorded which). Receptor source: a woman aged 25-40 years who had recovered from COVID-19. Each CDR3 is given with its conserved first and last residue. The D gene is left open where the match is weak. Part of the rows lack a size; the others show once, few, many or a class for expanded clones.

TRBD2	18	TRBV4-3	NA	TRBJ2-1	TGCGCCAGCAGCCAAGAGGGGACTAGCGGGGTACTTCTCCTTGAGCAGTTCTTC	CASSQEGTSGVLLLEQFF
NA	14	TRBV7-9	NA	TRBJ1-2	TGTGCCAGCAGCTTATCGCGGCAGTCCTATGGCTACACCTTC	CASSLSRQSYGYTF
NA	13	TRBV18	NA	TRBJ2-3	TGTGCCAGCTCACCAAACACGACAAATACGCAGTATTTT	CASSPNTTNTQYF
TRBD2	17	TRBV6-2/TRBV6-3	NA	TRBJ2-1	TGTGCCAGCAGTTACCTTTTCCGGACTAGCCGGTGGGATGAGCAGTTCTTC	CASSYLFRTSRWDEQFF
TRBD1	16	TRBV9	NA	TRBJ1-3	TGTGCCAGCAGCGTAAGGGACAGGTACTCTGGAAACACCATATATTTT	CASSVRDRYSGNTIYF
TRBD1	15	TRBV19	NA	TRBJ1-4	TGTGCCAGTAAGACAGGGCCATCGGTGGGTGAAAAACTGTTTTTT	CASKTGPSVGEKLFF
TRBD1	16	TRBV5-8	NA	TRBJ1-6	TGTGCCAGCAGCTATGAAAAGATCAGGGGGAATTCACCCCTCCACTTT	CASSYEKIRGNSPLHF
NA	13	TRBV18	NA	TRBJ2-7	TGTGCCAGCTCCATCACTACCTCCTACGAGCAGTACTTC	CASSITTSYEQYF
NA	15	TRBV5-1	NA	TRBJ2-6	TGCGCCAGCAGCGTGGACACCTCCGGGGCCAACGTCCTGACTTTC	CASSVDTSGANVLTF
NA	14	TRBV28	NA	TRBJ1-1	TGTGCCAGCAGTTTCCGGGGGGGGTTGACTGAAGCTTTCTTT	CASSFRGGLTEAFF
TRBD1	15	TRBV19	once	TRBJ2-7	TGTGCCAGTAGTTCAACAAGTGACAGGGGGGTCGAGCAGTACTTC	CASSSTSDRGVEQYF
TRBD1	14	TRBV29-1	few	TRBJ2-7	TGCAGCGTTGAGGTCAGGGGGAGATCCTACGAGCAGTACTTC	CSVEVRGRSYEQYF
NA	14	TRBV11-2	NA	TRBJ2-1	TGTGCCAGCAGCTTAAGTGTCCAGGACAATGAGCAGTTCTTC	CASSLSVQDNEQFF
TRBD2	15	TRBV6-2/TRBV6-3	NA	TRBJ2-5	TGTGCCAGCAGTTACCCACTAGCGGGCGGGGAGACCCAGTACTTC	CASSYPLAGGETQYF
NA	13	TRBV4-3	NA	TRBJ2-1	TGCGCCAGCAGCCAAGAAGCGTGGAATGAGCAGTTCTTC	CASSQEAWNEQFF
TRBD1	15	TRBV19	NA	TRBJ1-5	TGTGCCAGTAGTACACAGGGGGGGAACAATCAGCCCCAGCATTTT	CASSTQGGNNQPQHF
NA	16	TRBV5-1	NA	TRBJ1-2	TGCGCCAGCAGCTTGGTACTTTCGGGGTCTCCCTATGGCTACACCTTC	CASSLVLSGSPYGYTF
NA	12	TRBV7-3	NA	TRBJ2-3	TGTGCCAGCAGTCAAGGGGACACCCTGCAGTATTTT	CASSQGDTLQYF